Listed below are T cell receptor beta chains from one sample, sequenced in a study of cytomegalovirus exposure and HLA in healthy donors. TCRdb's copy holds only in-frame clones and misses some; the assay was immunoSEQ multiplex PCR. In the table there are around 140,000 clones, around 77% of which are singletons. Material for sequencing was PBMCs. The source is a woman in her sixties or seventies in good health and CMV-seronegative. The conserved cysteine and the conserved F or W are not part of the CDR3 here. Fields, in order: CDR3 length, V gene, J gene, CDR3 protein.

>13|TRBV6-1|TRBJ2-7
ASSVRDRGFYEQY
>13|TRBV30|TRBJ2-2
ACMGRQGRTGELF
>13|TRBV2|TRBJ2-3
ASSPGGAGTDTQY
>13|TRBV5-4|TRBJ2-7
ASSVTGIPPYEQY
>12|TRBV7-2|TRBJ2-1
ASSHFGEYNEQF
>11|TRBV5-1|TRBJ2-2
ASSVAGDGELF
>12|TRBV7-3|TRBJ2-1
ASSSPSPANEQF
>10|TRBV10-2|TRBJ2-7
ASSQGPYEQY
>11|TRBV28|TRBJ1-2
ASILRGNYGYT
>12|TRBV5-1|TRBJ1-1
ASSLGAMNTEAF
>15|TRBV19|TRBJ2-2
ASTLTSVTIRTGELF
>13|TRBV4-2|TRBJ1-5
ASSQAGTGIQPQH
>15|TRBV28|TRBJ2-7
ASEGTSGGKSSYEQY
>10|TRBV6-1|TRBJ2-2
ASSRNTGELF
>12|TRBV6-1|TRBJ2-5
ASSEAEEWETQY
>10|TRBV28|TRBJ2-7
ASSSGGYEQY
>12|TRBV7-2|TRBJ2-5
ASSLGRGKQTQY
>11|TRBV7-9|TRBJ1-1
ASSLTVNTEAF
>14|TRBV18|TRBJ1-2
ASSPPVATGRYGYT
>11|TRBV30|TRBJ2-3
AWSVRSSDTQY
>20|TRBV27|TRBJ1-4
ASSLFPQTGLPSESTNEKLF
>14|TRBV11-2|TRBJ2-2
ASSLPGTGDTGELF
>14|TRBV5-1|TRBJ2-6
ASSLVAGSGANVLT
>15|TRBV9|TRBJ1-4
ASSPGTGASTNEKLF
>13|TRBV30|TRBJ1-4
AWSRANSNVEKLF
>11|TRBV27|TRBJ2-7
ASSLRGSYEQY
>14|TRBV5-1|TRBJ2-4
ASSGPGQLAKNIQY
>13|TRBV7-2|TRBJ2-2
ASTTGLGRTGELF
>11|TRBV28|TRBJ2-7
ASSHSATPEQY
>12|TRBV19|TRBJ2-5
ATRQGLGRETQY
>13|TRBV18|TRBJ2-5
ASSPGTGVRETQY
>11|TRBV29-1|TRBJ1-1
SVDSGIGTEAF
>13|TRBV7-2|TRBJ2-7
ASSLETGLSYEQY
>12|TRBV5-1|TRBJ1-1
ASSFSRGNTEAF
>12|TRBV11-2|TRBJ2-5
ASSLTAREGTQY
>12|TRBV5-1|TRBJ2-2
ASTVNGGNGELF
>13|TRBV27|TRBJ1-5
ASSPGQHSNQPQH
>14|TRBV6-5|TRBJ1-2
ASSYGTGRANYGYT
>12|TRBV5-6|TRBJ2-7
ASSLRQILSGQY
>10|TRBV9|TRBJ1-2
ASGQGGYGYT
>14|TRBV27|TRBJ2-1
ASSLWGLAGDSEQF
>13|TRBV5-1|TRBJ1-4
ASSLGQGGNEKLF
>14|TRBV5-1|TRBJ1-1
ASSLVVGLMNTEAF
>13|TRBV19|TRBJ2-1
ASSVLAGGPNEQF
>12|TRBV6-5|TRBJ1-1
ASTGQGETGEAF
>13|TRBV18|TRBJ1-2
ASSPEHRGLYGYT
>10|TRBV15|TRBJ2-7
ATSSTSGEQY
>12|TRBV27|TRBJ2-2
ASSQGFFTGELF
>11|TRBV7-9|TRBJ1-2
ASSSLSSYGYT
>13|TRBV5-5|TRBJ2-7
ASSLGDRATYEQY
>13|TRBV7-9|TRBJ1-2
ASSSWDSQLNGYT
>12|TRBV7-3|-
ASSQEPSGREQY
>16|TRBV2|TRBJ2-1
ASRIPGLAGSRGDEQF
>10|TRBV29-1|TRBJ1-2
SSWTGNYGYT
>14|TRBV12-2|TRBJ2-5
ASRLGREGPQETQY
>11|TRBV27|TRBJ2-3
ASSLRRQDTQY
>13|TRBV19|TRBJ1-5
ASSWTGQSNQPQH